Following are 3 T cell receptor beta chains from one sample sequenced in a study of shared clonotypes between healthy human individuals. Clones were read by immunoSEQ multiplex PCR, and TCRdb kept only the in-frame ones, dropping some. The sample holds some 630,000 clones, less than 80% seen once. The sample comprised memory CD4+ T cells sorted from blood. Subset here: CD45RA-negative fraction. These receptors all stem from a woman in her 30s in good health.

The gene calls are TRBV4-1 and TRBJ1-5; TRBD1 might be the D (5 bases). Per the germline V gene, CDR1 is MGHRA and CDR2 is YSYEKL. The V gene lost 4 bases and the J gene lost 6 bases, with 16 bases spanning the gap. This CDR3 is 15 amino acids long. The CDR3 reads CASSPGQARGQPQHF. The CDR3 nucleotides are TGCGCCAGCAGCCCCGGACAAGCGAGGGGTCAGCCCCAGCATTTT.

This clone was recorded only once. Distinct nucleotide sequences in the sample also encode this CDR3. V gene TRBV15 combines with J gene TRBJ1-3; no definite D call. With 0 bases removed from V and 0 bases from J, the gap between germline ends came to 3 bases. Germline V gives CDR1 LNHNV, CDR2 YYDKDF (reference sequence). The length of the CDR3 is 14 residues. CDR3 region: CATSRDVSGNTIYF. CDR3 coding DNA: TGTGCCACCAGCAGAGACGTCTCTGGAAACACCATATATTTT.

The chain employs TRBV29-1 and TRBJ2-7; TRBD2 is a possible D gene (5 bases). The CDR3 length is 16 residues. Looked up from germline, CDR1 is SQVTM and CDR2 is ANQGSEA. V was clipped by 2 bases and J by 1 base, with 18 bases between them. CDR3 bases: TGCAGCGTTGAAACGCCGATTGGCGGGCGGTCCTACGAGCAGTACTTC. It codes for CSVETPIGGRSYEQYF.